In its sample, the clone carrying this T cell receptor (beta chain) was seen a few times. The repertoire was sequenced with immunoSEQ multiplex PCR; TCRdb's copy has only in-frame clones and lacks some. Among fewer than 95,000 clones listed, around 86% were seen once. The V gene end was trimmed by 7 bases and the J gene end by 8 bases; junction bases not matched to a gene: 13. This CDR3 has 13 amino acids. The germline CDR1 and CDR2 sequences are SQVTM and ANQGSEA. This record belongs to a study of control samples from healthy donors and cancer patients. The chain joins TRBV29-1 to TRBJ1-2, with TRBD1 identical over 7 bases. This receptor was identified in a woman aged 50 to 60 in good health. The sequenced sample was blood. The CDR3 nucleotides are TGCAGCGCCTCCAGGGACAGAAATAGCGGCTACACCTTC. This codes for CSASRDRNSGYTF.